This T cell receptor beta chain was obtained from a study of T cells in Graves' hyperthyroidism and ophthalmopathy. Study summary: Blood was drawn when the patient was first diagnosed and still untreated.

Losses at the gene ends were 7 bases for V and 6 bases for J; bases not matched to a gene: 4. Germline V gene sequence: CDR1 SNHLY, CDR2 FYNNEI. The CDR3 extends over 13 amino acids. Amplification targeted TCR beta CDR3 regions from RNA transcripts. First-round RT-PCR targeting the TCR CDR3 was performed with the HTBI primer set. A single record per CDR3 protein comes from TCRdb applying MiXCR to the multiplex PCR reads. The table shows 640,000 or so distinct CDR3 sequences, with approximately 15% occurring only once. Not enrolled were patients with uncontrolled infection, other autoimmune disease, pregnancy or lactation. PBMCs stemmed from around 10 ml fresh peripheral blood. This clonotype was counted at least ten times.

The gene calls are TRBV2 and TRBJ2-7; 12 positions match TRBD2. The specimen was blood. The receptor was derived from a middle-aged woman with Graves' ophthalmopathy. CDR3 residues: CASNLAGGREQYF. DNA of the CDR3: TGTGCCAGCAACCTAGCGGGAGGGCGCGAGCAGTACTTC.